The present T cell receptor (beta chain) was sequenced within a study of T cells after yellow fever vaccination (dated by TCRdb to between 2018 and 2021). Background for the entire study: Libraries from fractions with low cell numbers were prepared with the SMART-Seq v4 Ultra Low Input RNA kit. Two healthy male donors, one aged 18 to 30 and one aged 30 to 39 years, were included in the cohort. Blood samples were taken at several timepoints before and after primary and secondary immunization, and bulk PBMC replicates and cell subsets were isolated. Bulk TCR alpha and beta repertoires were sequenced longitudinally to track T-cell clones before and after primary and booster YFV17D yellow fever vaccination. Broader findings and caveats from the paper: Computational filtering was needed because FACS-sorted repertoires could contain abundant contaminating clonotypes from the bulk population. Because only a couple of donors were included in the study, the extent to which the findings can be generalized is limited. Most clones expanded after primary vaccination were re-detected after the booster (approximately 96% of CD4 and around 88% of CD8), suggesting broad memory maintenance. The secondary T-cell response was found to be weaker but faster than the primary response, with a peak reached on day 5 rather than on day 15. A small share of clonotypes was detected in both CD4 and CD8 compartments, with the overlap likely arising from convergent recombination.

The treatment or condition label, read with the paper, signifies: live attenuated yellow fever vaccine strain. At each blood-draw timepoint, two biological replicates of bulk PBMCs were collected. A standard Ficoll-Paque protocol was used to isolate PBMCs from peripheral blood. RNA was extracted with TriZol from bulk PBMCs, CD4 and CD8 fractions, and dextramer-positive and dextramer-negative fractions. Regarding this clonotype: Its target antigen remains unknown. Base-call qualities are not available, and no considerably larger clone is one nucleotide away.

Synthesis of TCR cDNA relied on 5'RACE template switching, a step that introduced a universal primer site along with unique molecular identifiers. Priming for cDNA synthesis came from both the TCR alpha and TCR beta constant segments. Library amplification involved two PCR steps, and the second step added sample barcodes and sequencing adapters. Libraries were sequenced on Illumina HiSeq 2500 (2x100 bp) or NovaSeq (2x150 bp). The authors' analysis ran thus. MIGEC was used to demultiplex reads and collapse the reads into UMI consensus sequences, and MiXCR was used for V(D)J alignment. Using edgeR on replicate PBMC samples, clonotypes were called vaccine-responding if FDR was below 0.01 and the log2 fold change was above 5 up to day 15. CD4 or CD8 identity was assigned to each bulk clonotype according to whether the clonotype was present at higher abundance in the sequenced CD4 repertoire or the sequenced CD8 repertoire. TCRdb handled the public reads itself, with Q25 trimming in fastp and clone calling in MiXCR, and kept productive beta chains. Records with the same CDR3 protein are collapsed into one entry carrying the most frequent genes and DNA. It is TCRdb's table, rather than the study itself, that gives the V and J calls and clone size. The sample table shows hundreds of thousands of distinct CDR3 sequences, and more than 8.5% are seen once. Roughly 18% of the sample lies in the top ten.

The CDR3 contains 15 residues, cysteine and phenylalanine counted. Solely the CDR3 DNA is kept, with 45 bases framed from the first base. V and J are trimmed by 0 bases and 6 bases, and the gene matches miss 4 bases of the junction. CDR1 and CDR2, per the germline V gene, are MNHEY and SVGAGI. The source of this sequence is a man in his late teens or twenties who received the YFV17D yellow fever vaccine. The chain is assembled from TRBV6-5 and TRBJ2-1, with 8 bases in between that match TRBD2. The sample in question was PBMCs, obtained on the day of the first yellow fever vaccination. The CDR3 protein is CASSYSTSVTNEQFF. The DNA sequence is TGTGCCAGCAGTTACTCGACTAGCGTTACCAATGAGCAGTTCTTC.